This is a list of T cell receptor beta chains from one sample in a study of graft-versus-host responses after intestinal transplantation. Their antigens are not known. Clones were read by immunoSEQ multiplex PCR, and TCRdb kept only the in-frame ones, dropping some. This repertoire shows about 100,000 clones, roughly 91% found once; its top ten account for about 0.18%. The sample in question was unstimulated CD4+ T cells sorted from spleen or lymph node cells, obtained before transplant. These TCRs come from a human donor who was the organ donor for an intestinal transplant. Both conserved end residues are part of each CDR3. D genes are given only for firm matches. Where a row states a size, it is once, few, many or the class of an expanded clone; other rows omit it.

TGTGCCAGCAGCTTACGACTCTATGAGCAGTTCTTC,CASSLRLYEQFF,NA,TRBV7-2,NA,TRBJ2-1
TGTGCCAGCAGGTTGGGACAATACAATGAGCAGTTCTTC,CASRLGQYNEQFF,NA,TRBV7-3,NA,TRBJ2-1
TGTGCCAGCAGCTTATCTAGCGGGGGGGCCGACACCGGGGAGCTGTTTTTT,CASSLSSGGADTGELFF,NA,TRBV7-9,TRBD2,TRBJ2-2
TGTGCCAGCAGTTCGGCCGCGCAGGGCTCTGGAAACACCATATATTTT,CASSSAAQGSGNTIYF,NA,TRBV6-5,NA,TRBJ1-3
TGTGCCAGCAGTGAATCCTCGGCGGCCGCCGCCCAAGAGACCCAGTACTTC,CASSESSAAAAQETQYF,NA,TRBV25-1,NA,TRBJ2-5
TGCGCCAGCAGCTCCTTAAATCGGGACAAATCACCCCTCCACTTT,CASSSLNRDKSPLHF,NA,TRBV5-1,NA,TRBJ1-6
TGTGCCAGCAGGCCTACCACTGGGTATGGGGAGCAGTACTTC,CASRPTTGYGEQYF,NA,TRBV27,NA,TRBJ2-5
TGTGCCAGCTCACTTACCAGCGCCGGGGGCAATGAGCAGTTCTTC,CASSLTSAGGNEQFF,NA,TRBV18,NA,TRBJ2-1
TGTGCCTGGAGTGTAAAGGGGGCAGGCAGTAATCAGCCCCAGCATTTT,CAWSVKGAGSNQPQHF,NA,TRBV30,TRBD1,TRBJ1-5
TGCGCCAGCAGCTTGTCCGGGACAGGGAACACTGAAGCTTTCTTT,CASSLSGTGNTEAFF,NA,TRBV5-1,TRBD1,TRBJ1-1
TGTGCCAGTAGTATTTCCAGGGGGCCTCGGGATACGCAGTATTTT,CASSISRGPRDTQYF,NA,TRBV19,TRBD1,TRBJ2-3
TGTGCCAGCAGCTTAGCGAGACGGAGTAATTCACCCCTCCACTTT,CASSLARRSNSPLHF,NA,TRBV7-2,NA,TRBJ1-6
TGTGCCAGCACATCTGGGACAGGGGCTCACAATGAGCAGTTCTTC,CASTSGTGAHNEQFF,NA,TRBV7-3,TRBD1,TRBJ2-1
TGTGCCAGCAGCTCAAAACTAGCGGGGGGGTTGTTGAATGAGCAGTTCTTC,CASSSKLAGGLLNEQFF,NA,TRBV5-4,TRBD2,TRBJ2-1
TGTGCCAGCAGTCGCCCCAGTTGGAGCTCCTACGAGCAGTACTTC,CASSRPSWSSYEQYF,NA,TRBV6-5,NA,TRBJ2-7
TGCGCCAGCAGCCAAGAGGGGGGGATAGCGAATCAGCCCCAGCATTTT,CASSQEGGIANQPQHF,NA,TRBV4-1,NA,TRBJ1-5
TGTGCCAGCAGCTTAGAGGGTGGGGCGCGTACTGAAGCTTTCTTT,CASSLEGGARTEAFF,once,TRBV7-9,NA,TRBJ1-1
TGCAGCGTTGACGGAGGGTCGGGTGAGCAGTTCTTC,CSVDGGSGEQFF,NA,TRBV29-1,NA,TRBJ2-1
TGCGCCAGCAAGGGGGCCCCAACTAATGAAAAACTGTTTTTT,CASKGAPTNEKLFF,NA,TRBV5-1,TRBD1,TRBJ1-4
TGTGCCAGCTCACCACAGGGCATCGCTGAAGCTTTCTTT,CASSPQGIAEAFF,NA,TRBV6-1,NA,TRBJ1-1
TGTGCCAGCAGAGGCGGAAGCGGGGGCTCCTACAATGAGCAGTTCTTC,CASRGGSGGSYNEQFF,once,TRBV11-2,TRBD2,TRBJ2-1
TGTGCCAGCAGTCGGCCGGTTGGGGGGGAGACCCAGTACTTC,CASSRPVGGETQYF,NA,TRBV28,NA,TRBJ2-5
TGCGCCAGCAGCCCTTTGGCGGGAACGGATACGCAGTATTTT,CASSPLAGTDTQYF,once,TRBV5-1,NA,TRBJ2-3
TGTGCCAGCTCAGGGGGGTTCGGCTCCTACGAGCAGTACTTC,CASSGGFGSYEQYF,NA,TRBV18,NA,TRBJ2-7
TGTGCCAGCAGCCAAGGACGGGGGCTAGCGGTCCAAGAGACCCAGTACTTC,CASSQGRGLAVQETQYF,NA,TRBV4-2,NA,TRBJ2-5
TGCGCCAGCAGCTTGGGGCTGATTAATGAAAAACTGTTTTTT,CASSLGLINEKLFF,NA,TRBV5-1,NA,TRBJ1-4
TGTGCCAGCAGGGAGAACAGGGCGGGTGGCTACACCTTC,CASRENRAGGYTF,NA,TRBV6-1,NA,TRBJ1-2
TGTGCCAGCAGCTCCCAGAGGACTGGATCCTACGAGCAGTACTTC,CASSSQRTGSYEQYF,NA,TRBV7-9,NA,TRBJ2-7
TGTGCCAGCAGTTACCAGACAGGGAACTACGAGCAGTACTTC,CASSYQTGNYEQYF,NA,TRBV6-5,TRBD1,TRBJ2-7
TGTGCCAGCAGCCAAGAAGCGGTCACAGATACGCAGTATTTT,CASSQEAVTDTQYF,NA,TRBV4-2,NA,TRBJ2-3
TGTGCCAGCAGTGTTCTAGGGAGAACATCGGAGACCCAGTACTTC,CASSVLGRTSETQYF,NA,TRBV2,NA,TRBJ2-5
TGTGCCAGCAGCTTTGTACCGTCGGCCGGGGAGCTGTTTTTT,CASSFVPSAGELFF,NA,TRBV7-3,NA,TRBJ2-2
TGCGCCAGCAGCCAAGGGACAGGTTTTGAGCAGTTCTTC,CASSQGTGFEQFF,NA,TRBV4-1,TRBD1,TRBJ2-1
TGTGCCAGCAGCACCCGACTAGCGGGGCGGGTTGGGGCAGATACGCAGTATTTT,CASSTRLAGRVGADTQYF,NA,TRBV9,TRBD2,TRBJ2-3
TGTGCCAGCAGCCCTGCGTCGAACACTGAAGCTTTCTTT,CASSPASNTEAFF,NA,TRBV7-3,NA,TRBJ1-1
TGTGCCAGCACTTTTCGGGGGGGGGCAACCGCGACCCAGTACTTC,CASTFRGGATATQYF,NA,TRBV6-5,TRBD2,TRBJ2-5
TGTGCCAGCAGCTCACAGGGGCGCACCGGGGAGCTGTTTTTT,CASSSQGRTGELFF,few,TRBV2,TRBD1,TRBJ2-2
TGTGCCAGCAGAGACGGGGGGGCCGGGAATGAGCAGTTCTTC,CASRDGGAGNEQFF,NA,TRBV6-6,TRBD2,TRBJ2-1
TGTGCCAGCAGCTTCCTGGGACAGAATAATTCACCCCTCCACTTT,CASSFLGQNNSPLHF,NA,TRBV5-6,TRBD1,TRBJ1-6
TGCAGTGCTTGGACAGGGAGAGGCTACACCTTC,CSAWTGRGYTF,NA,TRBV20-1,TRBD1,TRBJ1-2
TGTGCCAGCAGCCCCCTCCGAGGCGGGGCGGGTTCACCCCTCCACTTT,CASSPLRGGAGSPLHF,NA,TRBV7-2,NA,TRBJ1-6
TGCGCCAGCAGCCAAAGGACAGCCCCGGCCAACGTCCTGACTTTC,CASSQRTAPANVLTF,once,TRBV4-3,NA,TRBJ2-6
TGTGCCAGCGCCAGGGAATTATTGATGAACACTGAAGCTTTCTTT,CASARELLMNTEAFF,NA,TRBV5-8,NA,TRBJ1-1
TGCGCCAGCAGCCCTCGGACAGGACAGGAAAAACTGTTTTTT,CASSPRTGQEKLFF,NA,TRBV4-1,TRBD1,TRBJ1-4
TGTGCCAGCTGGACGGGACAGGGAGACGGTACGCAGTATTTT,CASWTGQGDGTQYF,NA,TRBV18,TRBD1,TRBJ2-3
TGCGCCAGCAGCCACGCGGGACAGACTAATGAAAAACTGTTTTTT,CASSHAGQTNEKLFF,NA,TRBV4-1,TRBD1,TRBJ1-4
TGCGCCAGCAGCCAAGAAGAGGGATTCGGTGGCTACACCTTC,CASSQEEGFGGYTF,few,TRBV4-3,NA,TRBJ1-2
TGTGCCAGCAGCTGGACAGGGGAACGCTACGAGCAGTACTTC,CASSWTGERYEQYF,NA,TRBV11-2,TRBD1,TRBJ2-7
TGTGCCAGCAGTCCTAGCGGGGGGGCGATAGATACGCAGTATTTT,CASSPSGGAIDTQYF,few,TRBV9,TRBD2,TRBJ2-3
TGCGCCAGCAGTCAGGGGCATTCACCCCTCCACTTT,CASSQGHSPLHF,NA,TRBV10-2,NA,TRBJ1-6
TGTGCCAGCTCACCGCAAACTAGCACAGATACGCAGTATTTT,CASSPQTSTDTQYF,NA,TRBV18,NA,TRBJ2-3
TGTGCTAGTGGTTTGGACAGGGTTCATAATTCACCCCTCCACTTT,CASGLDRVHNSPLHF,NA,TRBV12-5,NA,TRBJ1-6